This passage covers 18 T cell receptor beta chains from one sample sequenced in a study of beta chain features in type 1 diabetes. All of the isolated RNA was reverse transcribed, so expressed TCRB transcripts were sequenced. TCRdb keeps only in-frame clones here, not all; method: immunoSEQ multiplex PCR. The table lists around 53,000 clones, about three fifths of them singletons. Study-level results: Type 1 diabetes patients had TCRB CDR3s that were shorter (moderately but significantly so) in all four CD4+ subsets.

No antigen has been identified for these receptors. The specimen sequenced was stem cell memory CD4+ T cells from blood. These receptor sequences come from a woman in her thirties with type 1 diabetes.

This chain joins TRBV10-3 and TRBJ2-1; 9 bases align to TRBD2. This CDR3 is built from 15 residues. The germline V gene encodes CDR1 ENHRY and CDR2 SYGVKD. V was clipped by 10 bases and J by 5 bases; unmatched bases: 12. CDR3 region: CATMAASGTNNEQFF. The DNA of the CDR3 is TGTGCCACAATGGCTGCTAGCGGGACTAACAATGAGCAGTTCTTC.

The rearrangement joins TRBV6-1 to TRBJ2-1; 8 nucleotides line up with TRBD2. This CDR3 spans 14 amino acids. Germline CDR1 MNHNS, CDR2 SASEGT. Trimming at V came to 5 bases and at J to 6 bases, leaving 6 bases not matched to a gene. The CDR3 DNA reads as TGTGCCAGCAGTTTGACTAGCGTTCCCAATGAGCAGTTCTTC. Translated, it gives CASSLTSVPNEQFF.

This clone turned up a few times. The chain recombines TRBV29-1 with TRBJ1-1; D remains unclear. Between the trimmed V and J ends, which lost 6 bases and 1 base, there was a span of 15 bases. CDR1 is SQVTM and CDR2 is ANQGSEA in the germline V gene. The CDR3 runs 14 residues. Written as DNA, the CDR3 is TGCAGCGTCGACGAAGTCGGCGGGAACACTGAAGCTTTCTTT. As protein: CSVDEVGGNTEAFF. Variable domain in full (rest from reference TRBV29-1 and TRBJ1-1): SAVISQKPSRDICQRGTSLTIQCQVDSQVTMMFWYRQQPGQSLTLIATANQGSEATYESGFVIDKFPISRPNLTFSTLTVSNMSPEDSSIYLCSVDEVGGNTEAFFGQGTRLTVV.

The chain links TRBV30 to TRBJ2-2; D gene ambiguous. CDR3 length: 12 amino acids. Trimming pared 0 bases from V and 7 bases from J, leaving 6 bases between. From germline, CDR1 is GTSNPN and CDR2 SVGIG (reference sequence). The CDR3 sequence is CAWSVHVGELFF. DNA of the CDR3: TGTGCCTGGAGTGTACATGTCGGGGAGCTGTTTTTT.

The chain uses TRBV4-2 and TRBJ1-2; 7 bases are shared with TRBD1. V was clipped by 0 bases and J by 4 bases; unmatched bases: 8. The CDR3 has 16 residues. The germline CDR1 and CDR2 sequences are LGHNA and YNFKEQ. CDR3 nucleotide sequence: TGTGCCAGCAGCCAAGATATTTCAGGGGGTGCCTATGGCTACACCTTC. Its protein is CASSQDISGGAYGYTF.

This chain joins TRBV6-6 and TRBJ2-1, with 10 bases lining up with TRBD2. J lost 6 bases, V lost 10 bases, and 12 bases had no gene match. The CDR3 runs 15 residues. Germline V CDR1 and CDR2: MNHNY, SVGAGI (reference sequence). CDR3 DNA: TGTGCCACCCTTGGCGGGACTAGCGCCTCCAATGAGCAGTTCTTC. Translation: CATLGGTSASNEQFF.

CDR3 bases: TGTGCCAGCAGCGTAGAGGGCAGGGGAAACGAGCAGTACTTC. Its protein product is CASSVEGRGNEQYF. The gene calls are TRBV9 and TRBJ2-7, with a tentative D call TRBD1 (6 bases). This CDR3 contains 14 residues. V lost 0 bases to trimming and J lost 5 bases, with 12 bases between them. CDR1 is SGDLS, CDR2 YYNGEE, per germline.

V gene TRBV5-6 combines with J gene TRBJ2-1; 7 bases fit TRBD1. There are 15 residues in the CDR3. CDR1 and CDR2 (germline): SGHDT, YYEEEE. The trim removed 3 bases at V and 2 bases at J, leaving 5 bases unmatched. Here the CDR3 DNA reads TGTGCCAGCAGCTACGACAGGGTTCCCTACAATGAGCAGTTCTTC. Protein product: CASSYDRVPYNEQFF.

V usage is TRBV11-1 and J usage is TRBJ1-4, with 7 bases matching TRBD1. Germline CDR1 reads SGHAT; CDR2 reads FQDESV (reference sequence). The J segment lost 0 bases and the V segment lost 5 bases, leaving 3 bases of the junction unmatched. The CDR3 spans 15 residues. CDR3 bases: TGTGCCAGCAGCGCGGGACAGACAACTAATGAAAAACTGTTTTTT. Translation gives CASSAGQTTNEKLFF.

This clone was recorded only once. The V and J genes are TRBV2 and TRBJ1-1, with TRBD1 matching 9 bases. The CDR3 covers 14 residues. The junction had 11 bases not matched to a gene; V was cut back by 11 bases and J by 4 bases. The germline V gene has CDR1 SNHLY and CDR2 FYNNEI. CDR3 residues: CADRDREGSTEAFF. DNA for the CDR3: TGTGCCGACCGGGACAGGGAGGGGAGCACTGAAGCTTTCTTT.

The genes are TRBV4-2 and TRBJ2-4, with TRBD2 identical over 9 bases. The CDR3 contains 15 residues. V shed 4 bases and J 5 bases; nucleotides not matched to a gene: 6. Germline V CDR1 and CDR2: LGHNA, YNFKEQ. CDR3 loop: CASSRSSGTENIQYF. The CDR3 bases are TGTGCCAGCAGCCGGTCTAGCGGGACCGAAAACATTCAGTACTTC.

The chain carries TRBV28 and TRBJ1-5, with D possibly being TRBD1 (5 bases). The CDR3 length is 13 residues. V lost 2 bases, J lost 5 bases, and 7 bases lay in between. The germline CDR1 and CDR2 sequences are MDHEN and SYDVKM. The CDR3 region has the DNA TGTGCCAGCAGTTTAACAGGAGATCAGCCCCAGCATTTT. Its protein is CASSLTGDQPQHF.

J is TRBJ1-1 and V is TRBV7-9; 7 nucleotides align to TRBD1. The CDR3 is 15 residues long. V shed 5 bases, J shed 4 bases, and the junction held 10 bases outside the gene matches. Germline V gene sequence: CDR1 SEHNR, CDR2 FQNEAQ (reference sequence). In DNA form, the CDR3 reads TGTGCCAGCAGCGACCGACAGGGAAAGTTCACTGAAGCTTTCTTT. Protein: CASSDRQGKFTEAFF.

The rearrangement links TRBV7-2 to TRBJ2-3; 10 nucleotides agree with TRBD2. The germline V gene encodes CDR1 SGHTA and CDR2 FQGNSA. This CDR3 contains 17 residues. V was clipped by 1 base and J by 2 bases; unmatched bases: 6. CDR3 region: CASSLEGLAGVTDTQYF. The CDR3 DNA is TGTGCCAGCAGCTTAGAAGGGCTAGCGGGAGTCACAGATACGCAGTATTTT.

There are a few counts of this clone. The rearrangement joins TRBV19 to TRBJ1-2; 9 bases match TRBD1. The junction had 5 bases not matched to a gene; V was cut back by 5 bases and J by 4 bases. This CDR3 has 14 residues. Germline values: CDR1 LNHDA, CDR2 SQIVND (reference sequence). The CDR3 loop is CASSGDRVPYGYTF. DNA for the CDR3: TGTGCCAGTAGTGGGGACAGGGTACCCTATGGCTACACCTTC. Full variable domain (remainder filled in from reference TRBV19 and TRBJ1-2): DGGITQSPKYLFRKEGQNVTLSCEQNLNHDAMYWYRQDPGQGLRLIYYSQIVNDFQKGDIAEGYSVSREKKESFPLTVTSAQKNPTAFYLCASSGDRVPYGYTFGSGTRLTVV.

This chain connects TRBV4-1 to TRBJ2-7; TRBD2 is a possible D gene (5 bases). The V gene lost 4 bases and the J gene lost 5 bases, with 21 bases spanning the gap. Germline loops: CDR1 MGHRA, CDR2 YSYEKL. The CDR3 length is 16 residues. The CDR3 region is CASSPSTRGVVDEQYF. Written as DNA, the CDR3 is TGCGCCAGCAGCCCCTCGACTCGGGGTGTGGTAGACGAGCAGTACTTC.

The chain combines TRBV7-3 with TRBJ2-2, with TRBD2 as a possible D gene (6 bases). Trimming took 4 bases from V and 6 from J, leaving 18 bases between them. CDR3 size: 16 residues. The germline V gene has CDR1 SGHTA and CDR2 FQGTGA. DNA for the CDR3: TGTGCCAGCAGCTCCTCCCCGACAGCGGGTGCCGGGGAGCTGTTTTTT. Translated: CASSSSPTAGAGELFF.

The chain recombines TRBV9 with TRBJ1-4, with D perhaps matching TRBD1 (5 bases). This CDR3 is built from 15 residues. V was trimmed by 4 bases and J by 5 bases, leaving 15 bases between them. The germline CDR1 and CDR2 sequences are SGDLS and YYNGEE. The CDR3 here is CASSPSGTVNEKLFF. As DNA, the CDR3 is TGTGCCAGCAGCCCCTCCGGGACTGTGAATGAAAAACTGTTTTTT.